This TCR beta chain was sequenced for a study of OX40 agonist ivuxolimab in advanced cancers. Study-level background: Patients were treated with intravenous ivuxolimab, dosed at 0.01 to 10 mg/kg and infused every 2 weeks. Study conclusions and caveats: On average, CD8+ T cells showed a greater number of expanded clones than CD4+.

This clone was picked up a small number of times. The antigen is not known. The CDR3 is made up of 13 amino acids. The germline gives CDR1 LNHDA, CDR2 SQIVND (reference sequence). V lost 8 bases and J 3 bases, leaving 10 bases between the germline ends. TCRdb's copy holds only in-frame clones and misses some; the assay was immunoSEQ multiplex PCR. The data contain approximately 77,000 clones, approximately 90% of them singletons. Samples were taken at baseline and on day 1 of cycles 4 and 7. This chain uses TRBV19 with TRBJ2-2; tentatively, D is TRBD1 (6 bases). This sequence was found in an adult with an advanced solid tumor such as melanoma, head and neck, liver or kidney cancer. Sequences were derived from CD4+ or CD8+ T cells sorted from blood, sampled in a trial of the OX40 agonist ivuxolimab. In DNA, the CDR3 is TGTGCCAGTGGATACAGGGACACCGGGGAGCTGTTTTTT. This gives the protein CASGYRDTGELFF.